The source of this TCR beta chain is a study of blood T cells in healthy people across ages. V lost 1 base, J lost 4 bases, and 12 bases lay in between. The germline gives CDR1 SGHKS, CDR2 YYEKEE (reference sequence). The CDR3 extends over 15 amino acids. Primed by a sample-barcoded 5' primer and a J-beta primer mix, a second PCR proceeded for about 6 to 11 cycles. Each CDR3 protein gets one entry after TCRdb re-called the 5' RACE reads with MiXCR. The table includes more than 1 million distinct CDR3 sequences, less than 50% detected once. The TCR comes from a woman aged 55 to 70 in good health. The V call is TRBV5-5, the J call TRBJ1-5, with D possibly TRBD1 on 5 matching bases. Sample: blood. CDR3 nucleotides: TGTGCCAGCAGCTTGCAGGGATCAATTAATCAGCCCCAGCATTTT. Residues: CASSLQGSINQPQHF.